Listed below are T cell receptor beta chains from one sample, sequenced in a study of PD-1 blockade in mismatch repair-deficient tumors. The protocol was immunoSEQ multiplex PCR, while the TCRdb copy is restricted to in-frame clones and leaves out a portion. The sample has about 130,000 clones, about 90% seen once. The input for sequencing was peripheral blood, taken 72 weeks after starting pembrolizumab. All receptors derive from an adult with mismatch repair-deficient cancer. The CDR3 runs from the conserved cysteine through the conserved F or W. A D gene is named only where the DNA matches it firmly. Some rows have no size entry. The others give once, few or many, or a class for an expanded clone.

.	TRBV5-6	TRBJ2-3	.	14	TGTGCCAGCAGCTTCAAGACTGGGGCAGATACGCAGTATTTT	CASSFKTGADTQYF
.	TRBV5-1	TRBJ2-3	.	16	TGCGCCAGCAGCCCCTTGGGCACCGGGGGCACAGATACGCAGTATTTT	CASSPLGTGGTDTQYF
.	TRBV28	TRBJ2-7	.	14	TGTGCCAGCACAGGGGCAAGGACCACTTACGAGCAGTACTTC	CASTGARTTYEQYF
.	TRBV11-2	TRBJ2-5	.	15	TGTGCCAGCAGCCGAATTCGGGACATAATGGAGACCCAGTACTTC	CASSRIRDIMETQYF
.	TRBV6-1	TRBJ2-2	.	15	TGTGCCAGCAGTGAGAACCCCCGGGGCACCGGGGAGCTGTTTTTT	CASSENPRGTGELFF
.	TRBV29-1	TRBJ2-6	.	12	TGCAGCGTTGAGGGGGAGGCCAACGTCCTGACTTTC	CSVEGEANVLTF
TRBD1	TRBV19	TRBJ2-7	few	12	TGTGCCAGTAGGGACAGGGTCTACGAGCAGTACTTC	CASRDRVYEQYF
TRBD2	TRBV6-5	TRBJ2-7	.	11	TGTGCCACGGGAGGGTCCTACGAGCAGTACTTC	CATGGSYEQYF
TRBD2	TRBV6-1	TRBJ2-3	.	15	TGTGCCAGCAGCCTCCCTAGCGGGAGAACAGATACGCAGTATTTT	CASSLPSGRTDTQYF
.	TRBV27	TRBJ2-3	.	14	TGTGCCAGCAGTTTATCGGTGGGCACAGATACGCAGTATTTT	CASSLSVGTDTQYF
.	TRBV2	TRBJ2-1	.	15	TGTGCCAGCTTTAGGGGGTTATACTCTTACAATGAGCAGTTCTTC	CASFRGLYSYNEQFF
.	TRBV7-2	TRBJ1-5	.	16	TGTGCCAGCAGCTCCGGGGGCCGGTCTAGCAATCAGCCCCAGCATTTT	CASSSGGRSSNQPQHF
.	TRBV30	TRBJ2-1	.	10	TGTGCCTGGAGTAGAAATGAGCAGTTCTTC	CAWSRNEQFF
.	TRBV4-1	TRBJ2-7	once	16	TGCGCCAGCAGCCAAGGAACTGACAGGCTTCCCTACGAGCAGTACTTC	CASSQGTDRLPYEQYF
.	TRBV5-8	TRBJ2-7	.	13	TGTGCCAGCAGCTTGCAGGGATCCTACGAGCAGTACTTC	CASSLQGSYEQYF
.	TRBV29-1	TRBJ2-1	few	12	TGCAGCGTTGACGGGCAGTACAATGAGCAGTTCTTC	CSVDGQYNEQFF
TRBD1	TRBV9	TRBJ2-7	.	14	TGTGCCAGCAGCGTAGGGACAGGGGGCGACGAGCAGTACTTC	CASSVGTGGDEQYF
.	TRBV19	TRBJ1-1	.	12	TGTGCCAGTAGCCACTTGAACACTGAAGCTTTCTTT	CASSHLNTEAFF
.	TRBV2	TRBJ2-3	.	16	TGTGCCAGCAGTGGGGACTCCTTGGCTAGCACAGATACGCAGTATTTT	CASSGDSLASTDTQYF
TRBD1	TRBV5-6	TRBJ2-7	.	13	TGTGCCAGCAGCTCGGACAGGGACTACGAGCAGTACTTC	CASSSDRDYEQYF
TRBD1	TRBV27	TRBJ1-2	.	14	TGTGCCAGCAGTTTATTGACAGGGAGGGGGGGCTACACCTTC	CASSLLTGRGGYTF
TRBD1	TRBV11-2	TRBJ2-1	.	18	TGTGCCAGCAGCTCCGCCTTACAAGCTCGGGACAGGTACAATGAGCAGTTCTTC	CASSSALQARDRYNEQFF
TRBD1	TRBV28	TRBJ2-7	.	15	TGTGCCAGCAGTCCCCCGGGACAGGCCTCCTACGAGCAGTACTTC	CASSPPGQASYEQYF
TRBD1	TRBV10-3	TRBJ2-5	.	15	TGTGCCATCAGTCCTGGGACGACAGGGGAAGAGACCCAGTACTTC	CAISPGTTGEETQYF
TRBD1	TRBV5-1	TRBJ2-2	.	16	TGCGCCAGCAGCTTACTGACAGGGTCGAACACCGGGGAGCTGTTTTTT	CASSLLTGSNTGELFF
.	TRBV6-1	TRBJ1-5	.	15	TGTGCCAGCAGTGAATGGACAGCGAGCAATCAGCCCCAGCATTTT	CASSEWTASNQPQHF
.	TRBV2	TRBJ1-2	.	11	TGTGCCAGCAGTGAAGGGGGGGTCAAGACCTTC	CASSEGGVKTF
TRBD1	TRBV4-2	TRBJ1-1	medium-sized	17	TGTGCCAGCAGCCAAGATTCTGCAGGACAGGGTCGGACTGAAGCTTTCTTT	CASSQDSAGQGRTEAFF
TRBD2	TRBV5-1	TRBJ2-1	few	15	TGCGCCAGCAGCTTTGGACTAGCGGATAACAATGAGCAGTTCTTC	CASSFGLADNNEQFF
TRBD2	TRBV7-9	TRBJ2-1	.	18	TGTGCCAGCAGCACCCGGACTAGCGGGAGGAATTTCTACAATGAGCAGTTCTTC	CASSTRTSGRNFYNEQFF
.	TRBV11-2	TRBJ2-7	.	13	TGTGCCAGCAGCCCCGTTTTTGCCTACGAGCAGTACTTC	CASSPVFAYEQYF
TRBD1	TRBV30	TRBJ2-7	.	13	TGTGCCTGGGACAGGGGAGGTCTCTACGAGCAGTACTTC	CAWDRGGLYEQYF